The 9 T cell receptor beta chains below come from one sample, sequenced in a study of blood T cell repertoires in COVID-19. TCRdb keeps only in-frame clones here, not all; method: immunoSEQ multiplex PCR. The table includes approximately 160,000 clones, roughly four fifths detected once. The sample taken for sequencing was peripheral blood. The receptor source for this set is a man aged 65-85 years who had recovered from COVID-19.

V and J are TRBV19 and TRBJ2-7; possible D gene TRBD1, 6 bases. V lost 0 bases to trimming and J lost 2 bases, with 11 bases between them. CDR3 length: 15 residues. CDR1 and CDR2 from the germline V gene are LNHDA and SQIVND (reference sequence). Here the CDR3 reads CASSIEGAAPYEQYF. DNA for the CDR3: TGTGCCAGTAGTATAGAGGGGGCAGCCCCCTACGAGCAGTACTTC.

The chain couples TRBV19 to TRBJ2-1; 14 bases fit TRBD2. The CDR3 extends over 19 amino acids. CDR1 and CDR2 (germline): LNHDA, SQIVND (reference sequence). V was clipped by 6 bases and J by 6 bases; unmatched bases: 16. The CDR3 DNA reads as TGTGCCAGTAGGGCGACTCTCGTAGGACTAGCGGGAGGAACCAATGAGCAGTTCTTC. Protein product: CASRATLVGLAGGTNEQFF.

This sequence joins TRBV9 and TRBJ2-1, with TRBD2 matching over 11 bases. The CDR3 spans 19 residues. Germline values: CDR1 SGDLS, CDR2 YYNGEE. Trimming removed 0 bases from V and 8 bases from J; junction bases left unmatched: 16. The CDR3 spells CASSVDPTGTSGRGDEQFF. The CDR3 DNA reads TGTGCCAGCAGCGTAGACCCGACTGGGACTAGCGGCCGCGGGGATGAGCAGTTCTTC.

The chain uses TRBV4-1 and TRBJ2-1; 9 nucleotides align to TRBD2. The CDR3 consists of 16 residues. Germline lookup yields CDR1 MGHRA and CDR2 YSYEKL. J was trimmed by 0 bases and V by 4 bases; bases with no gene match: 4. The CDR3 DNA reads TGCGCCAGCAGCCGCCCGGGACTAGCCTCCTACAATGAGCAGTTCTTC. Its protein product is CASSRPGLASYNEQFF.

This chain connects TRBV27 to TRBJ1-1; no reliable D call. The CDR3 length is 14 residues. Trimming took off 3 bases at V and 0 bases at J, with 8 bases between the two ends. Germline V gene sequence: CDR1 MNHEY, CDR2 SMNVEV (reference sequence). DNA for the CDR3: TGTGCCAGCAGTTTGCAGGAAATGAACACTGAAGCTTTCTTT. Translating gives CASSLQEMNTEAFF.

The chain combines TRBV12-3 or TRBV12-4 with TRBJ1-2; D is unclear. The CDR3 contains 13 residues. V gave up 5 bases and J gave up 7 bases, with 14 bases separating them. Here the CDR3 DNA reads TGTGCCAGCAGTACCGACACCAGTACTGGCTACACCTTC. Amino acid sequence: CASSTDTSTGYTF.

The J gene is TRBJ1-3, the V gene TRBV5-1, with D perhaps matching TRBD1 (6 bases). Germline V CDR1 and CDR2: SGHRS, YFSETQ. This CDR3 is built from 16 residues. Deletions cut 0 bases from V and 4 bases from J, with 14 bases between. The CDR3 coding sequence is TGCGCCAGCAGCTTGGAATCAACAGGGAGAGGAAACACCATATATTTT. It specifies CASSLESTGRGNTIYF.

The chain combines TRBV5-1 with TRBJ2-3; D unclear. The V gene's germline CDR1 is SGHRS and CDR2 YFSETQ. V was shortened by 0 bases and J by 0 bases, with 11 bases between the two germline ends. The CDR3 has 16 residues. The CDR3 DNA reads TGCGCCAGCAGCTTGGGGTCTCTCGGGAGCACAGATACGCAGTATTTT. Translated: CASSLGSLGSTDTQYF.

The V and J genes are TRBV7-8 and TRBJ2-1, with D unresolved. CDR1 and CDR2 (germline): SGHVS, FQNEAQ. The CDR3 runs 15 residues. Trimming pared 1 base from V and 10 bases from J, leaving 17 bases between. The CDR3 sequence: CASSLGLLESREQFF. The CDR3 DNA sequence: TGTGCCAGCAGCTTAGGTCTCCTAGAATCAAGAGAGCAGTTCTTC.